A single sample gave rise to the 8 T cell receptor beta chains below, sequenced in a study of OX40 agonist ivuxolimab in advanced cancers. Assay: immunoSEQ multiplex PCR; the TCRdb copy retains only in-frame clones and omits some. The sample lists roughly 86,000 clones, approximately 90% occurring once. Sequencing used CD4+ or CD8+ T cells sorted from blood, obtained in a trial of the OX40 agonist ivuxolimab. These receptors originate from an adult with an advanced solid tumor such as melanoma, head and neck, liver or kidney cancer.

The chain carries TRBV14 and TRBJ2-1; TRBD2 is a possible D gene (5 bases). Germline V lookup: CDR1 SGHDN, CDR2 FVKESK. Between the trimmed V and J ends, which lost 3 bases and 7 bases, there was a span of 25 bases. The CDR3 is made up of 18 amino acids. This CDR3 reads CASSHRGIPDRKQNEQFF. The CDR3 nucleotides are TGTGCCAGCAGCCACCGAGGGATCCCAGATAGGAAGCAAAATGAGCAGTTCTTC. Using reference TRBV14 and TRBJ2-1 for the parts outside the CDR3, the full variable domain is EAGVTQFPSHSVIEKGQTVTLRCDPISGHDNLYWYRRVMGKEIKFLLHFVKESKQDESGMPNNRFLAERTGGTYSTLKVQPAELEDSGVYFCASSHRGIPDRKQNEQFFGPGTRLTVL.

This chain connects TRBV18 to TRBJ2-3; 10 nucleotides align to TRBD2. The CDR3 has 19 residues. Per the germline V gene, CDR1 is KGHSH and CDR2 is LQKENI. J lost 1 base, V lost 0 bases, and 10 bases had no gene match. This CDR3 reads CASSPPTGTSELGTDTQYF. The CDR3 nucleotides are TGTGCCAGCTCACCACCGACCGGGACTAGCGAGTTGGGCACAGATACGCAGTATTTT.

The DNA for the CDR3 is TGTGCCAGCAGTCCCCGGGACAGGGGTGGGACTGAAGCTTTCTTT. Protein product: CASSPRDRGGTEAFF. The chain links TRBV6-5 to TRBJ1-1; the match to TRBD1 covers 10 bases. Unmatched junction bases numbered 8, after V lost 5 bases and J lost 5 bases. The germline V gene encodes CDR1 MNHEY and CDR2 SVGAGI. This CDR3 is 15 amino acids long.

This sequence joins TRBV7-2 and TRBJ2-4; TRBD1 matches at 10 bases. Germline lookup yields CDR1 SGHTA and CDR2 FQGNSA. CDR3 length: 15 amino acids. V was pared by 5 bases and J by 6 bases, with 7 bases of the junction left unmatched. CDR3 in amino acids: CASSRDRGSGNIQYF. Written as DNA, the CDR3 is TGTGCCAGCAGCCGGGACAGGGGATCGGGAAACATTCAGTACTTC. The entire variable domain, with the rest obtained from reference TRBV7-2 and TRBJ2-4, is as follows: GAGVSQSPSNKVTEKGKDVELRCDPISGHTALYWYRQSLGQGLEFLIYFQGNSAPDKSGLPSDRFSAERTGGSVSTLTIQRTQQEDSAVYLCASSRDRGSGNIQYFGAGTRLSVL.

This clone counts as medium-sized. This chain connects TRBV5-1 to TRBJ2-5; D might be TRBD1 (6 bases). CDR1 is SGHRS and CDR2 is YFSETQ in the germline V gene. V gave up 2 bases and J gave up 5 bases, with 7 bases separating them. This CDR3 has 12 residues. The CDR3 coding sequence is TGCGCCAGCAGCTTTCAGGGGGAGACCCAGTACTTC. Encoded protein: CASSFQGETQYF.

This clone occurred once. The J gene is TRBJ2-1, the V gene TRBV5-1; 10 bases are a match to TRBD2. V was clipped by 1 base and J by 6 bases; unmatched bases: 4. Germline V gene sequence: CDR1 SGHRS, CDR2 YFSETQ. The CDR3 spans 15 residues. The CDR3 sequence is CASSLFSGRPNEQFF. CDR3 coding DNA: TGCGCCAGCAGCTTGTTTAGCGGGAGGCCCAATGAGCAGTTCTTC.

J is TRBJ2-2 and V is TRBV6-4, with D tentatively TRBD1 (6 bases). Germline V gene sequence: CDR1 MRHNA, CDR2 SNTAGT. With 5 bases removed from V and 4 bases from J, the gap between germline ends came to 23 bases. The CDR3 has 18 residues. This CDR3 is CASSPQLQLTGRTGELFF. The CDR3 DNA sequence: TGTGCCAGCAGTCCCCAACTTCAACTGACAGGACGCACCGGGGAGCTGTTTTTT.

The genes are TRBV7-2 and TRBJ2-1; D is tentatively TRBD1 or TRBD2 (6 bases each). The V end lost 5 bases, the J end lost 4 bases, and 15 bases lay between the germline ends. The CDR3 has 15 residues. The germline V gene has CDR1 SGHTA and CDR2 FQGNSA. The CDR3 sequence: CASSPGDITYNEQFF. In DNA form, the CDR3 reads TGTGCCAGCAGCCCGGGGGACATAACATACAATGAGCAGTTCTTC.